These T cell receptor beta chains were read from a single sample in a study of cytomegalovirus exposure and HLA in healthy donors. The data were produced by immunoSEQ multiplex PCR, yet TCRdb's version contains in-frame clones alone and is incomplete. The sample has around 90,000 clones, roughly 84% seen once. The specimen sequenced was PBMCs. All receptors derive from a woman aged 18-29 years in good health and CMV-seropositive. CDR3s include the opening cysteine and the closing phenylalanine or tryptophan. D genes are given only for firm matches. Part of the rows lack a size; the others show once, few, many or a class for expanded clones.

J gene,clone size,V gene,D gene,CDR3 DNA,CDR3 protein
TRBJ1-1,-,TRBV7-2,-,TGTGCCAGCAGCTTAGTAAGCGTGAACACTGAAGCTTTCTTT,CASSLVSVNTEAFF
TRBJ1-2,once,TRBV5-1,TRBD1,TGCGCCAGCAGCCTTGTTGACAGGGACTATGGCTACACCTTC,CASSLVDRDYGYTF
TRBJ2-2,-,TRBV7-9,-,TGTGCCAGCAGCTTGGCACAGGGCCACGGGGAGCTGTTTTTT,CASSLAQGHGELFF
TRBJ2-5,-,TRBV5-4,-,TGTGCCAGCAGCCACCAGGGGGGACAAGAGACCCAGTACTTC,CASSHQGGQETQYF
TRBJ2-1,once,TRBV9,TRBD2,TGTGCCAGCAGCTCTAGCGGGGGGGCCGATGAGCAGTTCTTC,CASSSSGGADEQFF
TRBJ2-1,-,TRBV27,TRBD1,TGTGCCAGCAGTTTATCGGGACAGGGCCGGGGGAATGAGCAGTTCTTC,CASSLSGQGRGNEQFF
TRBJ2-7,once,TRBV7-2,-,TGTGCCAGCAGCTTATCGTGGCAGTCCTACGAGCAGTACTTC,CASSLSWQSYEQYF
TRBJ1-2,-,TRBV5-1,TRBD1,TGCGCCAGCAGTTTTGACAGGGTCGGCGGCTACACCTTC,CASSFDRVGGYTF
TRBJ1-2,-,TRBV5-1,-,TGCGCCAGCAGCCCCGACAGCAGCCAATTCTATGGCTACACCTTC,CASSPDSSQFYGYTF
TRBJ1-1,few,TRBV13,TRBD1,TGTGCCAGCAAAATTCGAGGGGGACAGGGCTACACTGAAGCTTTCTTT,CASKIRGGQGYTEAFF
TRBJ1-1,-,TRBV10-3,-,TGTGCCATCAGTGGCAACACAGGGTACGGGGTGGACACTGAAGCTTTCTTT,CAISGNTGYGVDTEAFF
TRBJ2-2,-,TRBV19,TRBD2,TGTGCCAGTAGTAAGAGCGGGGGGGCGGGCACCGGGGAGCTGTTTTTT,CASSKSGGAGTGELFF
TRBJ1-1,-,TRBV6-6,-,TGTGCCAGCAGCCCCGGAGGGGCTGGCACTGAAGCTTTCTTT,CASSPGGAGTEAFF
TRBJ2-7,-,TRBV19,TRBD1,TGTGCCAGTAGTCCCCGACAGGGCCACTACGAGCAGTACTTC,CASSPRQGHYEQYF
TRBJ1-3,-,TRBV5-6,-,TGTGCCAGCAGCTTAGGGCCAGGCCAGGGGTCCGGAAACACCATATATTTT,CASSLGPGQGSGNTIYF
TRBJ1-1,-,TRBV10-1,TRBD1,TGCGCCAGAGACAGGGCCTGGCGAACCACTGAAGCTTTCTTT,CARDRAWRTTEAFF
TRBJ2-2,-,TRBV28,-,TGTGCCAGCAGTTTAGCCCTGGCAGGGGAAGGGGAGGAGCTGTTTTTT,CASSLALAGEGEELFF
TRBJ1-2,-,TRBV27,TRBD1,TGTGCCAGCAGTTTCTCAACCCGACAGGGATTATATGGCTACACCTTC,CASSFSTRQGLYGYTF